This T cell receptor (beta chain) derives from a study of blood T cell repertoires in COVID-19. Background on the study: COVID-19 samples from acute and convalescent phases originated in the United States, Italy and Spain. T cells, B-cell-depleted T cells, or PBMCs supplied cDNA or gDNA.

The ends were cut back, 1 base at V and 4 bases at J, with 13 bases in the middle. The length of the CDR3 is 15 residues. CDR1 MNHEY and CDR2 SVGEGT come from the germline V gene. In the source study's methods: Researchers report that nucleated cell counts were estimated from reference gene primer amplification. Profiled with immunoSEQ multiplex PCR; TCRdb holds only in-frame clones, not every one. V and J calls and clone size come straight from that table; D and trimming were deduced from the DNA. The sample carries about 670,000 clones, approximately 90% recorded once. The V call is TRBV6-2 or TRBV6-3, the J call TRBJ1-2, with D unresolved. The specimen was peripheral blood. The clonotype comes from a woman aged 18-29 years with acute or convalescent COVID-19. The CDR3 reads CASSYLVYGRYGYTF. DNA for the CDR3: TGTGCCAGCAGTTACTTAGTCTACGGTCGCTATGGCTACACCTTC.